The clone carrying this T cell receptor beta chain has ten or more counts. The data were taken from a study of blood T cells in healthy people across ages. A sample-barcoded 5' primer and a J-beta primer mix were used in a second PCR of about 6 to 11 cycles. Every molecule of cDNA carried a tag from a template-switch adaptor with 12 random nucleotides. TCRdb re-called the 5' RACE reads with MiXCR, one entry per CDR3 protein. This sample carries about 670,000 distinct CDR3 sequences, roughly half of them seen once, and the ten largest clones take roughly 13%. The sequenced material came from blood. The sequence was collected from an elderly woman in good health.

The CDR3 loop is CSVEEGLGRAETQYF. Here the CDR3 DNA reads TGCAGCGTTGAGGAAGGACTTGGTCGGGCGGAGACCCAGTACTTC. This chain uses TRBV29-1 with TRBJ2-5, with D maybe TRBD2 (5 bases). The CDR3 is made up of 15 amino acids. Trimming removed 3 bases at V and 5 bases at J, with 19 bases between. Germline V gene data show CDR1 as SQVTM and CDR2 as ANQGSEA.